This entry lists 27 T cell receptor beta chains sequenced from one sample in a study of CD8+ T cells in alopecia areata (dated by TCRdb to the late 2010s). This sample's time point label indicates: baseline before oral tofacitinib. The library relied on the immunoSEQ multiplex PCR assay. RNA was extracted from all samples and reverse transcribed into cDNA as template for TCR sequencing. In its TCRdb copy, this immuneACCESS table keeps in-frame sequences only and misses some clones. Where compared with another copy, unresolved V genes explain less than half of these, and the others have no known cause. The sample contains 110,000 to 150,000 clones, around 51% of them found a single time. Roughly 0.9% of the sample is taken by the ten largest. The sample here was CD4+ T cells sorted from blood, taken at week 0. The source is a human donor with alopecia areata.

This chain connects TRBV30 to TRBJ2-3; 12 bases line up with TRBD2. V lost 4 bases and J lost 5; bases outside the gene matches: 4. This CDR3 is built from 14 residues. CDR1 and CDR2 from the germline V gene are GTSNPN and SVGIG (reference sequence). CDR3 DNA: TGTGCCTGGAAACTAGCGGGAGGAGGAGATACGCAGTATTTT. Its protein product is CAWKLAGGGDTQYF.

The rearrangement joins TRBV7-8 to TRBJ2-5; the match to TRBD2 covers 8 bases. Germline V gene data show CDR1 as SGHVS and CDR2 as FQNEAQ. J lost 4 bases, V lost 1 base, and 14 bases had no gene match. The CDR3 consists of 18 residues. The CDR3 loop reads CASSLDERERMSGETQYF. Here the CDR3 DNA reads TGTGCCAGCAGCTTAGACGAGCGGGAGAGGATGTCAGGAGAGACCCAGTACTTC.

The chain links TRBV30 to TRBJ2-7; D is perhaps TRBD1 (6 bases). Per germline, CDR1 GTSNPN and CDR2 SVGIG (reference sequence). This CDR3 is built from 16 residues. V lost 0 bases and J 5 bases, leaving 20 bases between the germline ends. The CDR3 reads CAWSVILDRGSDEQYF. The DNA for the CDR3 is TGTGCCTGGAGTGTGATTCTGGACAGAGGGAGCGACGAGCAGTACTTC.

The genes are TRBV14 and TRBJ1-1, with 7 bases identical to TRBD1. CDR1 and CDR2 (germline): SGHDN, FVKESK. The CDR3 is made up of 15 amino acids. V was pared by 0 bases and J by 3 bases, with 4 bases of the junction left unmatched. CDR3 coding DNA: TGTGCCAGCAGCCAAGAAGATCAGGGGGACACTGAAGCTTTCTTT. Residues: CASSQEDQGDTEAFF.

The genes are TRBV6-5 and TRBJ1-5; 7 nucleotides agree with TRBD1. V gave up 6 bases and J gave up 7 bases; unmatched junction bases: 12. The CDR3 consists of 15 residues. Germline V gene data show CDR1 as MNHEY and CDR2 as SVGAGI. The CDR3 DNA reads TGTGCCAGCAGCCCCGAGGCAGGGGGAGGACAGCCCCAGCATTTT. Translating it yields CASSPEAGGGQPQHF.

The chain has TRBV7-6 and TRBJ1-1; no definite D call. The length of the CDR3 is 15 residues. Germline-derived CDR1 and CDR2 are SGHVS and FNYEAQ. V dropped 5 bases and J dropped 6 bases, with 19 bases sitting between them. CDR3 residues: CASSQASGDRAEAFF. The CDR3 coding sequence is TGTGCCAGCAGCCAAGCGAGTGGGGATCGGGCTGAAGCTTTCTTT.

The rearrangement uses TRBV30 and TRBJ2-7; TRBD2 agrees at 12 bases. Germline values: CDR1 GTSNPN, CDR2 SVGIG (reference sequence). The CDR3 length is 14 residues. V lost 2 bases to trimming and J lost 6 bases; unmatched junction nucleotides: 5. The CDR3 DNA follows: TGTGCCTGGAGTCTAGCGGGAGGGTCTCTCGAGCAGTACTTC. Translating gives CAWSLAGGSLEQYF.

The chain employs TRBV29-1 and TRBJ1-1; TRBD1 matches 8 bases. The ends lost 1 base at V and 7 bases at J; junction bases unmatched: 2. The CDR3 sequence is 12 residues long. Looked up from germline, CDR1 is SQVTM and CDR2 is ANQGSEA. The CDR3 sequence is CSVEGTGSEAFF. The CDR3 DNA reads TGCAGCGTTGAAGGGACAGGGAGTGAAGCTTTCTTT.

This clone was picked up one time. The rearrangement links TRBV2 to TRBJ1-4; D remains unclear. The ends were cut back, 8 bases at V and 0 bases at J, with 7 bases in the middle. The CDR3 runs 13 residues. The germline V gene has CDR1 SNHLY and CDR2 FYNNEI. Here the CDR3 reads CASERSTNEKLFF. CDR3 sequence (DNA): TGTGCCAGCGAACGATCAACTAATGAAAAACTGTTTTTT. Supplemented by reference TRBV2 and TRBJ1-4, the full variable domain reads EPEVTQTPSHQVTQMGQEVILRCVPISNHLYFYWYRQILGQKVEFLVSFYNNEISEKSEIFDDQFSVERPDGSNFTLKIRSTKLEDSAMYFCASERSTNEKLFFGSGTQLSVL.

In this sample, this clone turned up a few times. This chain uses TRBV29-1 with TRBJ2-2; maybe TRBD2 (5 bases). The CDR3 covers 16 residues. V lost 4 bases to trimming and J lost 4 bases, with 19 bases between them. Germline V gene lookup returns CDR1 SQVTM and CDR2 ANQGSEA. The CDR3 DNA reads TGCAGCGTTGCCCATACGTTCCGGAGGCGCACCGGGGAGCTGTTTTTT. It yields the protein CSVAHTFRRRTGELFF.

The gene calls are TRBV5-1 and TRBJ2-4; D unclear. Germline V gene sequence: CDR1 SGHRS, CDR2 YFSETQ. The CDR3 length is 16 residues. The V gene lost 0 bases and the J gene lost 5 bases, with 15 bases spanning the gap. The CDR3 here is CASSLDSGFGQNIQYF. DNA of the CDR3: TGCGCCAGCAGCTTGGATTCCGGGTTTGGGCAAAACATTCAGTACTTC.

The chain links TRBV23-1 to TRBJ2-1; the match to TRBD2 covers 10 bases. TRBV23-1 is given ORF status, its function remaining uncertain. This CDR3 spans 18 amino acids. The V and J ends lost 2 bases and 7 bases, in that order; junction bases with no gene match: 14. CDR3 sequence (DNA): TGCGCCAGCAGTCAAAGGTCCCAAAGCGGGAGGGAGGAAAATGAGCAGTTCTTC. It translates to CASSQRSQSGREENEQFF.

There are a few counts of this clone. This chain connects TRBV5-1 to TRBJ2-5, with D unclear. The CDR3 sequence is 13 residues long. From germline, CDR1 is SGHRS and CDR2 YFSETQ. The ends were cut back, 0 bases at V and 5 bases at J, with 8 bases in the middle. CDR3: CASSLGRAETQYF. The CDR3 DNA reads TGCGCCAGCAGCTTGGGCCGCGCCGAGACCCAGTACTTC.

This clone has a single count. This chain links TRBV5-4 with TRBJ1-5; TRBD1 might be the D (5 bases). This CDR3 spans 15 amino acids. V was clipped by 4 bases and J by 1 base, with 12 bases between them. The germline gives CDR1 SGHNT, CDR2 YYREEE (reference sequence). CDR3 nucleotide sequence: TGTGCCAGCAGCGCGGGGACGGGCAGCAATCAGCCCCAGCATTTT. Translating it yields CASSAGTGSNQPQHF.

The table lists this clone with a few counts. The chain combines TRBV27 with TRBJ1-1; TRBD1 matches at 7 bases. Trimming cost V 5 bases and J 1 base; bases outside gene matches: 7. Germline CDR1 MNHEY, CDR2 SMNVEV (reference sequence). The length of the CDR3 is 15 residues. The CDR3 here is CASSPPTGANTEAFF. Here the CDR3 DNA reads TGTGCCAGCAGTCCCCCAACAGGGGCGAACACTGAAGCTTTCTTT.

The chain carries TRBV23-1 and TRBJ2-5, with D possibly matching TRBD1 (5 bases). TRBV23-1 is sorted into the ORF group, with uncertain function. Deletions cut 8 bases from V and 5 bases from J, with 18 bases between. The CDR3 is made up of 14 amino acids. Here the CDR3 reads CASPPLGRDETQYF. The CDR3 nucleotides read TGCGCCAGCCCCCCCTTGGGCAGGGATGAGACCCAGTACTTC.

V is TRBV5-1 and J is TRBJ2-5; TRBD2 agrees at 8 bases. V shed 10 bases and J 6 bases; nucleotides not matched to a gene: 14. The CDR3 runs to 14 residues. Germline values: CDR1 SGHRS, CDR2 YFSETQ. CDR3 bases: TGCGCCTCCGGGGGGGACCAGAGATGGCAGACCCAGTACTTC. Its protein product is CASGGDQRWQTQYF. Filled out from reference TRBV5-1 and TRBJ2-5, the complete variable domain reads KAGVTQTPRYLIKTRGQQVTLSCSPISGHRSVSWYQQTPGQGLQFLFEYFSETQRNKGNFPGRFSGRQFSNSRSEMNVSTLELGDSALYLCASGGDQRWQTQYFGPGTRLLVL.

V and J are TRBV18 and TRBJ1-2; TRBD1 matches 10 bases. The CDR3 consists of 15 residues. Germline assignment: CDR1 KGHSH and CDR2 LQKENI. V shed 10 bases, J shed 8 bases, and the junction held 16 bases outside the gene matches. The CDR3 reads CATTKAGQGIYGYTF. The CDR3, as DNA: TGTGCCACCACTAAAGCGGGACAGGGGATTTACGGCTACACCTTC.

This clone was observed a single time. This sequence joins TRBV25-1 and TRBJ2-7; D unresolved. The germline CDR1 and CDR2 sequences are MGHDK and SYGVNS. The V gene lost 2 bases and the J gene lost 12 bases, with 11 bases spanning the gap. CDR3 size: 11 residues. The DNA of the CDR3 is TGTGCCAGCAGTGAAAGCTCCCCTCTGTACTTC. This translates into CASSESSPLYF.

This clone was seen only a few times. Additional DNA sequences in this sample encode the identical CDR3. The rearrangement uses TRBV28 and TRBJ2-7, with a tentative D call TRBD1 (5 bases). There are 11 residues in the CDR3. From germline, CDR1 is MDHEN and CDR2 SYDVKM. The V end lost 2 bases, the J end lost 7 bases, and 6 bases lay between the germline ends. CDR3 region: CASSLRGEQYF. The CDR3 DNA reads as TGTGCCAGCAGTTTAAGGGGAGAGCAGTACTTC.

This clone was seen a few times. The CDR3: CASRPGPWETQYF. CDR3 DNA sequence: TGTGCCAGTAGACCAGGCCCCTGGGAGACCCAGTACTTC. The V and J genes are TRBV14 and TRBJ2-5; D gene ambiguous. Trimming shortened V by 9 bases and J by 5 bases, and 16 bases separated the two germline ends. The CDR3 totals 13 residues. Germline V gives CDR1 SGHDN, CDR2 FVKESK.

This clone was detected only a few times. The CDR3: CASSLGRSQRVTDTQYF. CDR3 bases: TGTGCCAGCAGCTTAGGACGCTCCCAGCGCGTTACAGATACGCAGTATTTT. The rearrangement joins TRBV7-2 to TRBJ2-3; D is unclear. The CDR3 length is 17 residues. From germline, CDR1 is SGHTA and CDR2 FQGNSA. V was pared by 1 base and J by 3 bases, with 17 bases between. The full variable domain, in which reference TRBV7-2 and TRBJ2-3 provide the parts outside the CDR3, is GAGVSQSPSNKVTEKGKDVELRCDPISGHTALYWYRQSLGQGLEFLIYFQGNSAPDKSGLPSDRFSAERTGGSVSTLTIQRTQQEDSAVYLCASSLGRSQRVTDTQYFGPGTRLTVL.

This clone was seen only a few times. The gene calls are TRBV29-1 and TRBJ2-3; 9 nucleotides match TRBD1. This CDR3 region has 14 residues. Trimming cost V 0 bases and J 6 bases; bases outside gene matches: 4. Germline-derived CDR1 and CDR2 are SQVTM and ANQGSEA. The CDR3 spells CSVEDGQGTDTQYF. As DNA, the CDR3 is TGCAGCGTTGAAGATGGACAGGGGACCGATACGCAGTATTTT.

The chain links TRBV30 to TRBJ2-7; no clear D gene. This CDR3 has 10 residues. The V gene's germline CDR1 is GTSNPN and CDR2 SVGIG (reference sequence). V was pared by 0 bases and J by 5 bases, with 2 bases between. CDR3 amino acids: CAWSVDEQYF. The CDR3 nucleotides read TGTGCCTGGAGTGTTGACGAGCAGTACTTC.

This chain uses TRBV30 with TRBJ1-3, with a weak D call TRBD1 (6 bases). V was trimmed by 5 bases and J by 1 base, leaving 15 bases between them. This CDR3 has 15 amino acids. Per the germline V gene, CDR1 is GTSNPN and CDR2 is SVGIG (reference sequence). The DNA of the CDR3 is TGTGCCTGGTCACCAGGGGTTGAGTCTGGAAACACCATATATTTT. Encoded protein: CAWSPGVESGNTIYF.

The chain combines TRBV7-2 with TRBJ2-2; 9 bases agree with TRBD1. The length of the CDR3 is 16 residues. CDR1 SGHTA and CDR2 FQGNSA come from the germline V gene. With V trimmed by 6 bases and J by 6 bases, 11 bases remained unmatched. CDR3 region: CASRQRDRAFPGELFF. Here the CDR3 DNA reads TGTGCCAGCAGACAACGGGACAGGGCTTTTCCCGGGGAGCTGTTTTTT. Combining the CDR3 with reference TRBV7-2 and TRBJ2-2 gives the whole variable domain GAGVSQSPSNKVTEKGKDVELRCDPISGHTALYWYRQSLGQGLEFLIYFQGNSAPDKSGLPSDRFSAERTGGSVSTLTIQRTQQEDSAVYLCASRQRDRAFPGELFFGEGSRLTVL.

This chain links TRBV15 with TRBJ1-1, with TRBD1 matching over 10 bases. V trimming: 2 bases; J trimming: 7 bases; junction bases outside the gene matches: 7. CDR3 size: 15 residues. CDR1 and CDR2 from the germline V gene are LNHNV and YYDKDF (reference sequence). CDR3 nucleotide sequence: TGTGCCACCAGCAGAACTGCGGACAGGGGGAGTGAAGCTTTCTTT. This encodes CATSRTADRGSEAFF.